The TCR beta chain under discussion was sequenced for a study of T cells after yellow fever vaccination. TCRdb re-called the 5' RACE reads with MiXCR, one entry per CDR3 protein. The data hold 250,000 to 350,000 distinct CDR3 sequences, with approximately 4% observed a single time. Whole-study findings and limits: After the booster, 96% of CD4 and 75% to 90% of CD8 primary-response clones were re-detected. Clonotypes appearing in both CD4 and CD8 compartments existed, and their share was small.

This clonotype was observed a few times. Its antigen is currently unknown. Looked up from germline, CDR1 is SGHNT and CDR2 is YENEEA. Unmatched junction bases numbered 8, after V lost 5 bases and J lost 4 bases. This CDR3 is 15 amino acids long. This TCR came from a man aged 18 to 29 who received the YFV17D yellow fever vaccine. This specimen consisted of PBMCs, obtained 15 days after the yellow fever booster vaccination. V and J are TRBV11-3 and TRBJ2-1; 7 nucleotides match TRBD1. The CDR3 loop reads CASSPTGMGYNEQFF. CDR3 bases: TGTGCCAGCAGCCCGACAGGGATGGGGTACAATGAGCAGTTCTTC.